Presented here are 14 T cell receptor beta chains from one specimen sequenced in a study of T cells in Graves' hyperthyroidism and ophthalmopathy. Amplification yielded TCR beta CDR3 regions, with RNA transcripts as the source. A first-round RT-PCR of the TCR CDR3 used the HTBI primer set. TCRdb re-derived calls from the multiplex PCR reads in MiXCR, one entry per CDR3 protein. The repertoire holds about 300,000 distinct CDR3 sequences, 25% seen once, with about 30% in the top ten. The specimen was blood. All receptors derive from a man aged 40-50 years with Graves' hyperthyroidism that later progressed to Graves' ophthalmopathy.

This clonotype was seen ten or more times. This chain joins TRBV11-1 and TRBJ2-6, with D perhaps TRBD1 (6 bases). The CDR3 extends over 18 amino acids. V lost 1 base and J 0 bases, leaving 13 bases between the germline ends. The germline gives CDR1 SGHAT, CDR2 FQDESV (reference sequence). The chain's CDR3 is CASSLVGRGTSGANVLTF. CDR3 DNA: TGTGCCAGCAGCTTAGTTGGCAGGGGAACCTCTGGGGCCAACGTCCTGACTTTC. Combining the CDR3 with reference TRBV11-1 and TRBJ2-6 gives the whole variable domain EAEVAQSPRYKITEKSQAVAFWCDPISGHATLYWYRQILGQGPELLVQFQDESVVDDSQLPKDRFSAERLKGVDSTLKIQPAELGDSAMYLCASSLVGRGTSGANVLTFGAGSRLTVL.

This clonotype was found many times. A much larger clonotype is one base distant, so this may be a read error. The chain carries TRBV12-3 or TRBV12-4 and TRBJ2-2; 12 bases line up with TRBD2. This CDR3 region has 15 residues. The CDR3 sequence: CASRGLAGYTRELFF. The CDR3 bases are TGTGCCAGCAGAGGACTAGCGGGATACACCAGGGAGCTGTTTTTT.

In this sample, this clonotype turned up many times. The CDR3 nucleotides are TGTGCCAGCGGTAGCCTGGGAAGCTATGGCTACACCTTC. It is translated as CASGSLGSYGYTF. The chain links TRBV27 to TRBJ1-2, with D uncertain. The CDR3 extends over 13 amino acids. Germline V gene lookup returns CDR1 MNHEY and CDR2 SMNVEV (reference sequence). V lost 8 bases to trimming and J lost 4 bases, with 14 bases between them.

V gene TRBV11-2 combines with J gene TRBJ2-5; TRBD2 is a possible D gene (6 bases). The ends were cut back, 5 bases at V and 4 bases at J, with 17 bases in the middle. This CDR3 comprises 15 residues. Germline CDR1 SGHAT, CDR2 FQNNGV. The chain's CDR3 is CASSAHSGAGETQYF. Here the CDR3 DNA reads TGTGCCAGCAGCGCACACTCTGGAGCGGGAGAGACCCAGTACTTC.

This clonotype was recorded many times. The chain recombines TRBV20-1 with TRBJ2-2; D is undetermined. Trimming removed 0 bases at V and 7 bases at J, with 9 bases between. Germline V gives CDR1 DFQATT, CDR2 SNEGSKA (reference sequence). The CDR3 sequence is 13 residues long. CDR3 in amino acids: CSARDPANGELFF. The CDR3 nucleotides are TGCAGTGCTAGAGATCCGGCTAACGGGGAGCTGTTTTTT.

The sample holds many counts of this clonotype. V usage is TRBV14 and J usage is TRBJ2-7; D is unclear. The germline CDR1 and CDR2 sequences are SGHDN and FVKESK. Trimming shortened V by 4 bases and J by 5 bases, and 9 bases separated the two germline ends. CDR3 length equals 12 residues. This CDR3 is CASSRWGNEQYF. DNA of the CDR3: TGTGCCAGCAGCCGCTGGGGTAACGAGCAGTACTTC.

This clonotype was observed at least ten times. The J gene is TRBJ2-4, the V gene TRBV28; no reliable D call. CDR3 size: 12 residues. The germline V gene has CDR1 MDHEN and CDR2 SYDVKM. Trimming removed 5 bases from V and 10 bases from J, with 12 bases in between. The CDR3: CASSKLIVIQYF. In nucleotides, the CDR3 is TGTGCCAGCAGTAAACTTATTGTTATTCAGTACTTC.

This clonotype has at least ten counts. The CDR3 nucleotides read TGCGCCAGCAGCTTGGGCGGGAACCTTGAAGCTTTCTTT. This translates into CASSLGGNLEAFF. The chain combines TRBV5-1 with TRBJ1-1; D not certain. V lost 0 bases and J lost 7, with 10 bases in between. Germline loops: CDR1 SGHRS, CDR2 YFSETQ. CDR3 length equals 13 residues.

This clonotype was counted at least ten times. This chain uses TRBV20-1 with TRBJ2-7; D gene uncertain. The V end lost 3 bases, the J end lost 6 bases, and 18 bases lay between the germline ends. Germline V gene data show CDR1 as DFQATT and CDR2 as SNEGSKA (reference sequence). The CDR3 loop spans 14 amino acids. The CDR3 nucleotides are TGCAGTGCTAGTTTTGTAAAAGTCACATCCGAGCAGTACTTC. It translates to CSASFVKVTSEQYF.

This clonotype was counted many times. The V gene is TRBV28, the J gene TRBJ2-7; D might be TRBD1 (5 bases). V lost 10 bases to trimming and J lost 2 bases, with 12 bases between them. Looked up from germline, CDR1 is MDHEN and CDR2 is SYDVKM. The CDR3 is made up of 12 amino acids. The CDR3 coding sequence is TGTGCCATATCAGACAGAGCCTACGAGCAGTACTTC. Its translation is CAISDRAYEQYF.

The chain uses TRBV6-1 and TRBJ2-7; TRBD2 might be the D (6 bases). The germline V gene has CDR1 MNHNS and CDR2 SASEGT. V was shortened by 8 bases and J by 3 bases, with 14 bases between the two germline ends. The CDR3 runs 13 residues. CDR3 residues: CASRRVGGYEQYF. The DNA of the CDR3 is TGTGCCAGCCGGAGGGTCGGGGGCTACGAGCAGTACTTC.

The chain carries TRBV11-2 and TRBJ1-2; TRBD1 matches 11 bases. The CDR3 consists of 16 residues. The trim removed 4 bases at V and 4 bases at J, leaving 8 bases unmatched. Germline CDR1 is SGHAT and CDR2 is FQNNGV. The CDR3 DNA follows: TGTGCCAGCAGCTACCCTGGACAGGGGGCGATCTATGGCTACACCTTC. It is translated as CASSYPGQGAIYGYTF.

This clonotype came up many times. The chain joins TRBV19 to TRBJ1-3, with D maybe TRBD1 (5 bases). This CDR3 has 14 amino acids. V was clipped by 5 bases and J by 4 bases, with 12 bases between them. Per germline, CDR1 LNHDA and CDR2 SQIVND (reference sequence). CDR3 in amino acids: CASSEQVAGNTIYF. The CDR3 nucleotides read TGTGCCAGTAGTGAACAGGTAGCCGGAAACACCATATATTTT. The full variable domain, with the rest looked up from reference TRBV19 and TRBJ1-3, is DGGITQSPKYLFRKEGQNVTLSCEQNLNHDAMYWYRQDPGQGLRLIYYSQIVNDFQKGDIAEGYSVSREKKESFPLTVTSAQKNPTAFYLCASSEQVAGNTIYFGEGSWLTVV.

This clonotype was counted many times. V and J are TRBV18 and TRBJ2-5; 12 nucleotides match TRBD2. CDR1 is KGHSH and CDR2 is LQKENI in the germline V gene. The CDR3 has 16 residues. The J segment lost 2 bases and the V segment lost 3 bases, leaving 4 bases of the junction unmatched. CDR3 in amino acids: CASSPTSGSAQETQYF. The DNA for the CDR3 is TGTGCCAGCTCACCGACTAGCGGGAGTGCACAAGAGACCCAGTACTTC.